Here is one TCR beta chain with its context. Its antigen is unidentified. The V segment lost 2 bases and the J segment 3 bases; nucleotides outside the gene matches: 6. The CDR3 consists of 15 residues. Looked up from germline, CDR1 is LNHDA and CDR2 is SQIVND (reference sequence). The entry originates in a study of shared clonotypes between healthy human individuals. Study-wide points: Exclusively blood specimens were collected; tissue repertoires likely differ.

The assay was immunoSEQ multiplex PCR, and TCRdb's table has in-frame clones only and misses some. The profile shows millions of clones, approximately 94% of them singletons. Naive CD8 populations comprised CD45RO-negative cells positively selected for CCR7, excluding terminally differentiated effector memory CD45RA+ cells. The sequencing sample was made of naive CD8+ T cells from PBMCs. The receptor was derived from a man aged 18 to 30 in good health. Some clones in this sample may be carry-over from other donors' samples. The chain uses TRBV19 and TRBJ2-7; 8 bases agree with TRBD2. This CDR3 is CASSITSGLHYEQYF. For the CDR3, the DNA is TGTGCCAGTAGTATAACTAGCGGCTTACACTACGAGCAGTACTTC.